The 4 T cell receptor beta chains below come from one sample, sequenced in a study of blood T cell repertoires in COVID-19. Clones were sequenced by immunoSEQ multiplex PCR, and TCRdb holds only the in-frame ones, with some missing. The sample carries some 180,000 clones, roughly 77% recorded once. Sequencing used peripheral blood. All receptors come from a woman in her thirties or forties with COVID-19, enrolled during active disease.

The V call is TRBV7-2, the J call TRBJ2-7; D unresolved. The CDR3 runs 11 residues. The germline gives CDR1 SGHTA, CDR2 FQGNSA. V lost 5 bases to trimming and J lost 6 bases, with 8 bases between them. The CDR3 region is CASSPLVEQYF. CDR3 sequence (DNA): TGTGCCAGCAGCCCCCTCGTCGAGCAGTACTTC.

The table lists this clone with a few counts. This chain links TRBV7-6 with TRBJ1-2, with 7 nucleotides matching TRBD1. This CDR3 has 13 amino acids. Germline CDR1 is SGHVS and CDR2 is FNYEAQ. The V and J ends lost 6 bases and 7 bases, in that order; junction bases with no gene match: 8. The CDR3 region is CASRTSGGGGYTF. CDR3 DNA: TGTGCCAGCAGGACTTCAGGGGGAGGTGGCTACACCTTC.

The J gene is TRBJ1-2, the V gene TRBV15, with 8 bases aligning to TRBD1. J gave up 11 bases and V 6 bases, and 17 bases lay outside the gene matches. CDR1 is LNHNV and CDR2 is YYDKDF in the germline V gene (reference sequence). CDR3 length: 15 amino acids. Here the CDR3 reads CATSPARGLLIGYTF. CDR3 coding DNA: TGTGCCACCAGTCCCGCCAGGGGGCTCTTAATTGGTTACACCTTC.

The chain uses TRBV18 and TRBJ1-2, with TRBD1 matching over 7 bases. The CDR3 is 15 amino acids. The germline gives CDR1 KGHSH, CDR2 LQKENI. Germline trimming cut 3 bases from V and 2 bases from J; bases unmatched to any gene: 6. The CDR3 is CASSPRQGINYGYTF. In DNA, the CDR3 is TGTGCCAGCTCACCGAGACAGGGTATAAACTATGGCTACACCTTC.